The clone carrying this TCR beta chain was recorded many times. Its antigen is unknown. This sample is part of a study of spatial heterogeneity in lung cancer. Study-level background: Detection consistently captured more beta-chain sequences than alpha-chain sequences. As counted in raw reads, each unique TCR and UMI combination appeared more than ten times on average. Study conclusions and caveats: Ubiquitous expanded tumor TCRs surfaced in blood more at resection than they did at follow-up.

Noted time point: sample taken at primary tumor resection. Material for sequencing was whole RNA from tumor, nontumor lung or frozen PBMC, left unsorted. Individual TCR cDNA molecules each bore their own unique molecular identifier. Each CDR3 protein is one row after TCRdb ran MiXCR on the 5' RACE reads. Of about 17,000 distinct CDR3 sequences listed, roughly 23% are singletons. Losses at the gene ends were 3 bases for V and 6 bases for J; bases not matched to a gene: 10. The CDR3 covers 16 residues. Germline-derived CDR1 and CDR2 are MNHEY and SVGEGT. The J gene is TRBJ2-3, the V gene TRBV6-2 or TRBV6-3; 9 bases match TRBD2. The material was PBMCs, obtained at surgery. This clonotype originated in a female donor with early-stage non-small cell lung cancer. The CDR3 spells CASSYLSGRRFDTQYF. The CDR3 nucleotides are TGTGCCAGCAGTTATCTTAGCGGGAGAAGGTTTGATACGCAGTATTTT.